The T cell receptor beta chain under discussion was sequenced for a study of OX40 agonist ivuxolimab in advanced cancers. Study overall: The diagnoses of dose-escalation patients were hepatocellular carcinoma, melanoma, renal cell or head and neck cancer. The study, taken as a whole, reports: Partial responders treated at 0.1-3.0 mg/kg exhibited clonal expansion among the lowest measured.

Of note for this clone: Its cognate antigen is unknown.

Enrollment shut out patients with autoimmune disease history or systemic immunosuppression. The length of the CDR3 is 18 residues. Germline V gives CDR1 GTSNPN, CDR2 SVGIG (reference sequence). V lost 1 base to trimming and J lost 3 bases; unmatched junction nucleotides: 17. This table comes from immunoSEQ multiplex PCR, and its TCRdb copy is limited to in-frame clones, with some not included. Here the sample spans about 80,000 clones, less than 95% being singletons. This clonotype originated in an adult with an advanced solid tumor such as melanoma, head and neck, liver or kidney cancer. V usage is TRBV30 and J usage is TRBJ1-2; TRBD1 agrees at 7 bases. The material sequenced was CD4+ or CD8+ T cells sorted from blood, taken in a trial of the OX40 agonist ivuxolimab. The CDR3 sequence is CAWSATHLKRTGHYGYTF. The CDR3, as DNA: TGTGCCTGGAGTGCCACCCACCTAAAACGGACAGGCCACTATGGCTACACCTTC.